This T cell receptor beta chain was observed in a study of blood T cell repertoires in COVID-19. The wider study: There were acute and convalescent COVID-19 samples, and they came from the United States, Italy and Spain. PBMCs, B-cell-depleted T cells, or T cells were the source of the cDNA or gDNA that made up the material.

This clone was seen more than once but under ten times. Trimming left V 4 bases short and J 7 bases short, with 12 bases between. Per the germline V gene, CDR1 is SGHRS and CDR2 is YFSETQ. The CDR3 covers 14 residues. Original processing methods: Cell counts per sample came from amplifying reference gene primers. Profiled with immunoSEQ multiplex PCR; TCRdb holds only in-frame clones, not every one. V, J and clone size derive from that table, while D and trimming were established from the DNA sequence. The sample contains 60,000 or so clones, around four fifths of which appear only once. Sequences were obtained from peripheral blood. The clonotype originates from a human donor in a cohort sampled during active COVID-19. The gene calls are TRBV5-1 and TRBJ1-6, with D possibly TRBD1 on 5 matching bases. CDR3 residues: CASSAGTENSPLHF. CDR3 sequence (DNA): TGCGCCAGCAGCGCGGGGACGGAAAATTCACCCCTCCACTTT.